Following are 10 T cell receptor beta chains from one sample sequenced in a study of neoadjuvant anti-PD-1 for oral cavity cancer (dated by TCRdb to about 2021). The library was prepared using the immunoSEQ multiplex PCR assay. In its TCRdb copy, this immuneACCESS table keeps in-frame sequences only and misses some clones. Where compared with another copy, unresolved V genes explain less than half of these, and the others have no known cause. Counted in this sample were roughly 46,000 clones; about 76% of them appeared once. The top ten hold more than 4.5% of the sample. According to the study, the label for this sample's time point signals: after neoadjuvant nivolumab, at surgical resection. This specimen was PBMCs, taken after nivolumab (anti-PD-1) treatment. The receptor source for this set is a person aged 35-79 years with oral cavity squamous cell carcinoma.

DNA for the CDR3: TGTGCCAGCAGTCGGGTCGGGAGCACAGATACGCAGTATTTT. Translation gives CASSRVGSTDTQYF. This chain links TRBV25-1 with TRBJ2-3, with D hard to call. Trimming cost V 5 bases and J 0 bases, with 9 bases left between them. The CDR3 is 14 residues long. Looked up from germline, CDR1 is MGHDK and CDR2 is SYGVNS.

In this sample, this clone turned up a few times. This CDR3 is CASSSLRGAKNIQYF. In nucleotides, the CDR3 is TGTGCCAGCAGCTCCCTAAGAGGTGCCAAAAACATTCAGTACTTC. The rearrangement uses TRBV11-2 and TRBJ2-4; no firm D call. CDR3 length equals 15 residues. V lost 4 bases and J 1 base, leaving 11 bases between the germline ends. Looked up from germline, CDR1 is SGHAT and CDR2 is FQNNGV.

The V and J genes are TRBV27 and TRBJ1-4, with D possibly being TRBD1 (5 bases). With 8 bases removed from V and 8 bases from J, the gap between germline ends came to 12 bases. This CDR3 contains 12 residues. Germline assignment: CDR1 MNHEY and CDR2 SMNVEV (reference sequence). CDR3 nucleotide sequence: TGTGCCAGCTCGGACATAGGGGAAAAACTGTTTTTT. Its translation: CASSDIGEKLFF.

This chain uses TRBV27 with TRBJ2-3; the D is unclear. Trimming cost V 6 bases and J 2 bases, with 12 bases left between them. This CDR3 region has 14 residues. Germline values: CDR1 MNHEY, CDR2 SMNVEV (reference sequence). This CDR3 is CASRSVGATDTQYF. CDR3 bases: TGTGCCAGCAGATCAGTTGGAGCCACAGATACGCAGTATTTT.

For the CDR3, the DNA is TGTGCCAGTAGAGAGGGGGGCGTGAGCTACACCTTC. Its protein is CASREGGVSYTF. The genes are TRBV19 and TRBJ1-2, with a tentative D call TRBD1 (6 bases). With 6 bases removed from V and 9 bases from J, the gap between germline ends came to 14 bases. This CDR3 spans 12 amino acids. The germline CDR1 and CDR2 sequences are LNHDA and SQIVND (reference sequence).

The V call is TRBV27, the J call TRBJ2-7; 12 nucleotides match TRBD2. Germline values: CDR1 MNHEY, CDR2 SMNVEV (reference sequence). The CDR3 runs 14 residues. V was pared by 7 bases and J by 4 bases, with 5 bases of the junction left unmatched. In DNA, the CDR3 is TGTGCCAGCACCCGACTAGCGGGAGAATACGAGCAGTACTTC. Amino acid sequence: CASTRLAGEYEQYF.

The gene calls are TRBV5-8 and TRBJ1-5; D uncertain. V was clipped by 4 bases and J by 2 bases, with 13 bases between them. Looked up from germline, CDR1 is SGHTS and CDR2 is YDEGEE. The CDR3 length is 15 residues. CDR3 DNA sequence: TGTGCCAGCAGCCCCCACGGGCAGGGCAATCAGCCCCAGCATTTT. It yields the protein CASSPHGQGNQPQHF.

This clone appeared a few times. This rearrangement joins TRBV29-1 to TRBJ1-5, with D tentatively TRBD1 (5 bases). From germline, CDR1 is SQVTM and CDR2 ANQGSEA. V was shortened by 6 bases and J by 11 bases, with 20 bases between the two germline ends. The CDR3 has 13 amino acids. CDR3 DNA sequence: TGCAGCGTCGGGACTCCCGGTAGTGACGCCCAGCATTTT. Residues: CSVGTPGSDAQHF.

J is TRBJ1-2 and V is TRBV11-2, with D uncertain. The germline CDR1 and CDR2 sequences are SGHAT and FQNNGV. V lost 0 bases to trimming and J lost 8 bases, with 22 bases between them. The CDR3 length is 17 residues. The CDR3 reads CASSLDPQALRTEGYTF. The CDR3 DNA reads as TGTGCCAGCAGCTTAGATCCCCAAGCTTTAAGGACTGAAGGCTACACCTTC. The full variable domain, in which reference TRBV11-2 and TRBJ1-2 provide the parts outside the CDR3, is EAGVAQSPRYKIIEKRQSVAFWCNPISGHATLYWYQQILGQGPKLLIQFQNNGVVDDSQLPKDRFSAERLKGVDSTLKIQPAKLEDSAVYLCASSLDPQALRTEGYTFGSGTRLTVV.

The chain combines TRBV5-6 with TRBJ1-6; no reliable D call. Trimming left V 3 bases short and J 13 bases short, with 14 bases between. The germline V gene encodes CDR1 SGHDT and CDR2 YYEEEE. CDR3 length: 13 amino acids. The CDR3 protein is CASSSRVREPLHF. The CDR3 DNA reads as TGTGCCAGCAGCTCTCGGGTCCGGGAGCCCCTCCACTTT.